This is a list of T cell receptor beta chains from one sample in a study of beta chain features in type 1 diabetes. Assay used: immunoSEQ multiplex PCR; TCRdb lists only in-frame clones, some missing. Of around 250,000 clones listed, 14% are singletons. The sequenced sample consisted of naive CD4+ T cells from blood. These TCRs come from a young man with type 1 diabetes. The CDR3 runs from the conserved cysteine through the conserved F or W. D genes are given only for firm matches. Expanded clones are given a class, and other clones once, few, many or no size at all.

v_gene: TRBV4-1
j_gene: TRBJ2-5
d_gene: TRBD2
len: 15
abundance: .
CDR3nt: TGCGCCAGCAGCCAAGACGGGGGGGCGGGAGAGACCCAGTACTTC
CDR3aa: CASSQDGGAGETQYF

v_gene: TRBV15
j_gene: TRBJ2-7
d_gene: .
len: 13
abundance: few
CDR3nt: TGTGCCACCAGCCGGGACATTTTCTACGAGCAGTACTTC
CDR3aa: CATSRDIFYEQYF

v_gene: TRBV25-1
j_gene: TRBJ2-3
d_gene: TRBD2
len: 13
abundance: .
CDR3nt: TGTGCCAGTGGACTAGCGGGACCGGATACGCAGTATTTT
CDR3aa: CASGLAGPDTQYF

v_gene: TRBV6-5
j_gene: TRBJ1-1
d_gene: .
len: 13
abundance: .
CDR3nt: TGTGCCAGCAGACTAGACACGAACACTGAAGCTTTCTTT
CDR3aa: CASRLDTNTEAFF

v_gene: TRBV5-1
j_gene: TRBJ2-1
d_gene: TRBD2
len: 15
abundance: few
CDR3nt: TGCGCCAGCAGCGTACTAGCGGGTTCCTACAATGAGCAGTTCTTC
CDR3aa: CASSVLAGSYNEQFF

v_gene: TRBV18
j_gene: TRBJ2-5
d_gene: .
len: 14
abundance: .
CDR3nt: TGTGCCAGCTCACCGGACACATTCAGAGAGACCCAGTACTTC
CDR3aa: CASSPDTFRETQYF

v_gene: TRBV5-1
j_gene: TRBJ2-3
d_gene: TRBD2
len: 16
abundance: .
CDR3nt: TGCGCCAGCAGCACCGTAGCGGGGCTGCACACAGATACGCAGTATTTT
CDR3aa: CASSTVAGLHTDTQYF

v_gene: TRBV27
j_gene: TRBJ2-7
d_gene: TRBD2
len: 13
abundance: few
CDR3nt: TGTGCCAGGCCGGCGGGAGGGCCTGTAGAGCAGTACTTC
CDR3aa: CARPAGGPVEQYF

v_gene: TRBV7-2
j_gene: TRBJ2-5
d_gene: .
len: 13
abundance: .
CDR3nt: TGTGCCAGCAGCTTCGACACACAAGAGACCCAGTACTTC
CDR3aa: CASSFDTQETQYF

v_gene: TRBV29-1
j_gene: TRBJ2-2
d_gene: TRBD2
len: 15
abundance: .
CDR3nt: TGCAGCGTTGTGGTAGCGGGGGCCCTAACCGGGGAGCTGTTTTTT
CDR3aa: CSVVVAGALTGELFF

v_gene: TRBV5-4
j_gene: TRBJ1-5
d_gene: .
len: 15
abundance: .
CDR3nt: TGTGCCAGCAGCTTGGACCGGGGTCCCAATCAGCCCCAGCATTTT
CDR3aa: CASSLDRGPNQPQHF

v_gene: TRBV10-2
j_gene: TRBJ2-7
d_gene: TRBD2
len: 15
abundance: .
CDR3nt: TGCGCCAGCAGTGAACAGGGACTAGCGGGAGGCGAGCAGTACTTC
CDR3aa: CASSEQGLAGGEQYF

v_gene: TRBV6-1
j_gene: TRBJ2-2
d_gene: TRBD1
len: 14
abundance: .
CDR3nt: TGTGCCAGCAGTGTGAGACAGGGTTCCGGGGAGCTGTTTTTT
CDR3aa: CASSVRQGSGELFF

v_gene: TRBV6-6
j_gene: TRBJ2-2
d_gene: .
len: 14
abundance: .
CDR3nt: TGTGCCAGCTCAATACTGGGGGGCACCGGGGAGCTGTTTTTT
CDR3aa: CASSILGGTGELFF

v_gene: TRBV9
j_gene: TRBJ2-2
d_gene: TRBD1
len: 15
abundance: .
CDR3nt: TGTGCCAGCAGCCTCCGGGACAGGGGCACCGGGGAGCTGTTTTTT
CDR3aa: CASSLRDRGTGELFF

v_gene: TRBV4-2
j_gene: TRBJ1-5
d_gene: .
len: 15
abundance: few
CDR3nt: TGTGCCAGCAGCCAAAAGGGGGTCGACAATCAGCCCCAGCATTTT
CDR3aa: CASSQKGVDNQPQHF

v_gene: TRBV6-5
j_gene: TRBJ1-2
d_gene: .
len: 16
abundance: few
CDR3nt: TGTGCCAGCAGTTACTCCGGGGGGCGAGGTCCGGGTGGCTACACCTTC
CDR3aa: CASSYSGGRGPGGYTF